The 14 T cell receptor beta chains below all came from one sample that was sequenced in a study of T-cell memory formation after mild COVID-19. TCRdb redid the calling of the 5' RACE reads with MiXCR, one entry per CDR3 protein. The sample lists around 510,000 distinct CDR3 sequences, about 20% occurring once. Sequencing was carried out using PBMCs or a T cell subset sorted from them (not recorded which). The source of these receptors is an adult woman who had mild COVID-19 (a few samples of this study predate the infection). Cell type and time point are not known.

This clonotype was detected a few times. CDR3 bases: TGTGCCAGCAGCGCCACAGGGGGCGCGGCCTATGGCTACACCTTC. Translating it yields CASSATGGAAYGYTF. The chain uses TRBV7-9 and TRBJ1-2, with 9 positions matching TRBD1. V lost 5 bases, J lost 4 bases, and 8 bases stayed unmatched. The CDR3 is made up of 15 amino acids. The germline V gene encodes CDR1 SEHNR and CDR2 FQNEAQ (reference sequence).

The table lists this clonotype with many counts. The V call is TRBV18, the J call TRBJ2-3; 13 bases align to TRBD2. After removal of 6 bases from V and 2 bases from J, the junction contained 5 bases not matched to a gene. CDR3 length: 16 amino acids. In germline, CDR1 is KGHSH, CDR2 LQKENI. Here the CDR3 DNA reads TGTGCCAGCTCGCAAACTAGCGGGAGGGCCACAGATACGCAGTATTTT. Amino acid sequence: CASSQTSGRATDTQYF.

This clonotype occurred a few times. CDR3 bases: TGTGCCAGCAGTTTCCTGGACAGGACGTTCACTGAAGCTTTCTTT. Residues: CASSFLDRTFTEAFF. The V call is TRBV12-3 or TRBV12-4, the J call TRBJ1-1, with 7 bases lining up with TRBD1. The trim removed 3 bases at V and 4 bases at J, leaving 8 bases unmatched. The CDR3 has 15 amino acids.

The chain uses TRBV29-1 and TRBJ1-2; 10 bases map to TRBD1. CDR1 is SQVTM, CDR2 ANQGSEA, per germline. The CDR3 has 14 residues. J gave up 5 bases and V 3 bases, and 6 bases lay outside the gene matches. The CDR3 DNA reads TGCAGCGTTGATGACCGACAGGGGGCGTATGGCTACACCTTC. Translation gives CSVDDRQGAYGYTF.

This clonotype was seen repeatedly, ten times or more. J is TRBJ2-1 and V is TRBV10-3; 7 nucleotides agree with TRBD1. CDR1 and CDR2 (germline): ENHRY, SYGVKD. V gave up 5 bases and J gave up 5 bases; unmatched junction bases: 9. The CDR3 is 15 residues long. The CDR3 DNA reads as TGTGCCATCAGTAGGCCGGACAGGTGGAACAATGAGCAGTTCTTC. Its protein is CAISRPDRWNNEQFF.

The V call is TRBV12-3 or TRBV12-4, the J call TRBJ2-2, with no clear D. This CDR3 is 14 amino acids long. V was shortened by 6 bases and J by 3 bases, with 11 bases between the two germline ends. The CDR3 loop reads CASSPRLYTGELFF. The CDR3 nucleotides read TGTGCCAGCAGCCCAAGGCTCTACACCGGGGAGCTGTTTTTT.

This clonotype was detected only a few times. The rearrangement links TRBV7-8 to TRBJ2-7; 7 bases fit TRBD2. The germline gives CDR1 SGHVS, CDR2 FQNEAQ. V trimming: 3 bases; J trimming: 5 bases; junction bases outside the gene matches: 10. CDR3 size: 15 residues. The CDR3 here is CASSFRPPRGNEQYF. CDR3 sequence (DNA): TGTGCCAGCAGCTTCCGGCCTCCGCGGGGGAACGAGCAGTACTTC.

The rearrangement uses TRBV13 and TRBJ1-2, with 8 bases lining up with TRBD1. CDR1 is PRHDT and CDR2 is FYEKMQ in the germline V gene (reference sequence). The CDR3 runs 15 residues. J lost 0 bases, V lost 5 bases, and 5 bases had no gene match. This chain's CDR3 is CASSPQGGPNYGYTF. The CDR3 DNA reads TGTGCCAGCAGCCCACAGGGGGGCCCTAACTATGGCTACACCTTC.

Many counts were recorded for this clonotype. J is TRBJ2-3 and V is TRBV12-3 or TRBV12-4; TRBD1 might be the D (6 bases). V lost 5 bases and J lost 2, with 14 bases in between. The CDR3 runs 15 residues. CDR3 nucleotides: TGTGCCAGCAGTCCCGACAGGTCCAACACAGATACGCAGTATTTT. Protein: CASSPDRSNTDTQYF.

This clonotype appeared a few times. The chain joins TRBV7-8 to TRBJ2-1, with TRBD2 identical over 10 bases. The V segment lost 8 bases and the J segment 7 bases; nucleotides outside the gene matches: 11. CDR1 SGHVS and CDR2 FQNEAQ come from the germline V gene. The CDR3 is 15 amino acids. CDR3 protein: CASQGASGSFNEQFF. CDR3 nucleotides: TGTGCCAGCCAGGGGGCTAGCGGGAGTTTTAATGAGCAGTTCTTC.

This clonotype came up a few times. The rearrangement uses TRBV5-1 and TRBJ2-7; D remains unclear. Germline V gives CDR1 SGHRS, CDR2 YFSETQ. The CDR3 is 14 amino acids. V lost 4 bases and J 5 bases, leaving 16 bases between the germline ends. The CDR3 sequence is CASSPGHPQDEQYF. CDR3 DNA sequence: TGCGCCAGCAGCCCAGGCCATCCCCAGGACGAGCAGTACTTC.

The sample holds a few counts of this clonotype. The rearrangement links TRBV3-1 to TRBJ2-7; 10 bases match TRBD1. Unmatched junction bases numbered 2, after V lost 6 bases and J lost 3 bases. Germline V lookup: CDR1 LGHDT, CDR2 YNNKEL (reference sequence). The CDR3 has 13 amino acids. CDR3: CASRRDRGYEQYF. The CDR3 DNA reads TGTGCCAGCAGGCGGGACAGGGGCTACGAGCAGTACTTC.

The genes are TRBV6-1 and TRBJ2-7; D is possibly TRBD1 (6 bases). The germline CDR1 and CDR2 sequences are MNHNS and SASEGT. The V gene lost 4 bases and the J gene lost 4 bases, with 11 bases spanning the gap. The CDR3 contains 13 residues. The DNA of the CDR3 is TGTGCCAGCAGTGGGCAGACAGGATACGAGCAGTACTTC. Translation gives CASSGQTGYEQYF.

This clonotype occurred once. The conserved final phenylalanine or tryptophan is absent from the CDR3, which likely points to a read error. The J gene is TRBJ2-1, the V gene TRBV5-1, with 8 bases aligning to TRBD1. Trimming removed 2 bases from V and 4 bases from J; junction bases left unmatched: 5. The CDR3 has 15 residues. Per germline, CDR1 SGHRS and CDR2 YFSETQ. Here the CDR3 DNA reads TGCGCCAGCAGCTTAGGGACAGGAGCTTACAATGAGCAGTTCTTA. Amino acids: CASSLGTGAYNEQFL.